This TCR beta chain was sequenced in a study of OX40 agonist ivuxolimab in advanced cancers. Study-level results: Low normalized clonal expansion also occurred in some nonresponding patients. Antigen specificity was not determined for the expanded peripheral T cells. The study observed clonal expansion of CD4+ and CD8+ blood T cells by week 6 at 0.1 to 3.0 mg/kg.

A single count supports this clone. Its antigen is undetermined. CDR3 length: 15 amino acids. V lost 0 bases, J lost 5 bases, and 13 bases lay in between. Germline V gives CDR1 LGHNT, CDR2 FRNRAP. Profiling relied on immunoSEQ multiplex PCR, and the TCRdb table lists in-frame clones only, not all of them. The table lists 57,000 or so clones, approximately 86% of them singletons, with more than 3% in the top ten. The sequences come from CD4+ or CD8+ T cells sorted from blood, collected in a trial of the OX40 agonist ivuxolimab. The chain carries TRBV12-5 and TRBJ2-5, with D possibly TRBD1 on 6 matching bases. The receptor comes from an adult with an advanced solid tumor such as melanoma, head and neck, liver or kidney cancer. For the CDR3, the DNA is TGTGCTAGTGGTTTGGTAATCAGGGGCGGCGAGACCCAGTACTTC. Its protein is CASGLVIRGGETQYF.